This T cell receptor beta chain was sequenced for a study of OX40 agonist ivuxolimab in advanced cancers. Overall study: Hepatocellular carcinoma, melanoma, renal cell or head and neck cancer was diagnosed in the dose-escalation patients.

This CDR3 is 14 amino acids long. The germline gives CDR1 MNHEY, CDR2 SVGAGI. The V segment lost 6 bases and the J segment 6 bases; nucleotides outside the gene matches: 6. Here immunoSEQ multiplex PCR was the method, and the copy in TCRdb shows in-frame clones only, minus some. The top ten clones hold about 50% of a sample with roughly 49,000 clones, approximately 86% of them seen once. This clone was observed once. This TCR was recovered from an adult with an advanced solid tumor such as melanoma, head and neck, liver or kidney cancer. Sequenced here: CD4+ or CD8+ T cells sorted from blood, sampled in a trial of the OX40 agonist ivuxolimab. This chain connects TRBV6-5 to TRBJ1-2, with 11 bases that match TRBD1. CDR3 DNA: TGTGCCAGCAGGGGGACAGGGGGGAGAGATGGCTACACCTTC. Encoded protein: CASRGTGGRDGYTF.